A selection of T cell receptor beta chains follows, all from one sample in a study of OX40 agonist ivuxolimab in advanced cancers. The table came from immunoSEQ multiplex PCR; TCRdb's copy has only in-frame clones and leaves some out. This sample carries tens of thousands of clones, under 85% of them seen once, and the ten largest clones take under 4%. The input for sequencing was CD4+ or CD8+ T cells sorted from blood, taken in a trial of the OX40 agonist ivuxolimab. Every receptor here comes from an adult with an advanced solid tumor such as melanoma, head and neck, liver or kidney cancer. Both conserved end residues are part of each CDR3.

V gene	J gene	CDR3 protein
TRBV9	TRBJ1-1	CASSVGGGLNTEAFF
TRBV7-9	TRBJ1-5	CASSLGGQPQHF
TRBV5-4	TRBJ1-6	CASSLDRVNSPLHF
TRBV7-3	TRBJ2-3	CASSPGGQARSDTQYF
TRBV11-3	TRBJ2-1	CASSLSGASNEQFF
TRBV7-9	TRBJ1-1	CASSLRPSEAFF
TRBV5-1	TRBJ2-1	CASSLTSGTNNEQFF
TRBV7-9	TRBJ2-7	CASSYRSSYEQYF
TRBV18	TRBJ1-3	CASSPTTDRSSGNTIYF
TRBV2	TRBJ2-1	CASSEAERIYNEQFF
TRBV10-3	TRBJ2-1	CAIRGGGSYNEQFF
TRBV28	TRBJ2-7	CAISGGTRNEQYF
TRBV2	TRBJ2-7	CASNRDRAYEQYF
TRBV2	TRBJ2-7	CASSALLAGFGEQYF
TRBV11-3	TRBJ2-5	CASSSSTTLGGAPETQYF
TRBV9	TRBJ2-7	CASSPRNTVTPYYEQYF
TRBV30	TRBJ2-7	CAWNLGYEQYF
TRBV4-2	TRBJ2-2	CASSQYSGSIGELFF
TRBV4-1	TRBJ1-3	CASSQGEGAGNTIYF